The rows below give T cell receptor beta chains drawn from one sample of a study of identical twins. TCRdb re-called the 5' RACE reads through MiXCR, storing one row per CDR3 protein. The profile shows about 530,000 distinct CDR3 sequences, approximately 20% of them singletons. Another study also made use of these data, one on yellow fever vaccine responses in identical twins.

What was sequenced was CD4+ T cells sorted from blood. The receptors were gathered from a woman under 30 in good health. Both conserved end residues are part of each CDR3. A D gene is named only where the DNA matches it firmly. Clone size is given for some rows only: seen once, a few or many times, or a class if the clone is expanded.

V	D	size	J	DNA	CDR3
TRBV12-3/TRBV12-4	NA	many	TRBJ2-5	TGTGCCAGCAGTTTCGGGCTTGATACGGGGACCCAGTACTTC	CASSFGLDTGTQYF
TRBV6-1	NA	few	TRBJ1-2	TGTGCCAGCAGTGAAGCGCTTTCTAGGGACTACACCTTC	CASSEALSRDYTF
TRBV24-1	NA	few	TRBJ2-2	TGTGCCACCAGTGATCCGGGTAGCAGGGAGCTGTTTTTT	CATSDPGSRELFF
TRBV20-1	TRBD2	NA	TRBJ2-1	TGCAGTGCTAGCCCCGGGACTAGCTTTATGAATGAGCAGTTCTTC	CSASPGTSFMNEQFF
TRBV20-1	NA	NA	TRBJ2-3	TGCAGTGCTCGCATTTGGGCTAGAGCGGGCACAGATACGCAGTATTTT	CSARIWARAGTDTQYF
TRBV20-1	TRBD2	few	TRBJ2-1	TGCAGTGCTGGCGGGACTAGCGGGAGGGGATACAATGAGCAGTTCTTC	CSAGGTSGRGYNEQFF
TRBV5-6	TRBD1	NA	TRBJ2-2	TGTGCCAGCAGCTTGTTGGGACAGGGCGGGTCCGGGGAGCTGTTTTTT	CASSLLGQGGSGELFF
TRBV27	NA	NA	TRBJ2-1	TGTGCCAGCAGTTTAACCCCTCCGAGGGTCACGAGCTCCTACAATGAGCAGTTCTTC	CASSLTPPRVTSSYNEQFF
TRBV4-1	TRBD2	few	TRBJ2-1	TGCGCCAGCAGCGGGACTAGCGGGCTAGGGCAGTTCTTC	CASSGTSGLGQFF
TRBV12-3/TRBV12-4	TRBD1	many	TRBJ2-1	TGTGCCAGCAGGACAGGGAAAGACAATGAGCAGTTCTTC	CASRTGKDNEQFF
TRBV18	NA	few	TRBJ2-7	TGTGCCAGCTCACCGGGGACAACGACCTACGAGCAGTACTTC	CASSPGTTTYEQYF
TRBV19	NA	once	TRBJ1-5	TGTGCCAGTAGTTTCGTCGAAAATCAGCCCCAGCATTTT	CASSFVENQPQHF
TRBV12-3/TRBV12-4	TRBD1	few	TRBJ1-1	TGTGCCAGCAGTTATCCAGGGGGCCAAGCTTTCTTT	CASSYPGGQAFF
TRBV12-3/TRBV12-4	NA	few	TRBJ2-5	TGTGCCAGCAGTTTGGACTTCTGGTCGGCGAGCGGGCGGGAGACCCAGTACTTC	CASSLDFWSASGRETQYF
TRBV27	NA	NA	TRBJ1-2	TGTGCCAGCAGTTCTCAATTTAACTATGGCTACACCTTC	CASSSQFNYGYTF
TRBV5-1	NA	many	TRBJ2-5	TGCGCCAGCAGCTTGGTACAGCAAGAGACCCAGTACTTC	CASSLVQQETQYF
TRBV3-1	NA	NA	TRBJ2-5	TGTGCCAGCAGCCAAGAGGGGCAGGGACGGAAAGAGACCCAGTACTTC	CASSQEGQGRKETQYF
TRBV6-4	TRBD2	NA	TRBJ2-1	TGTGCCAGCAGCGACTCCGGGACTAGCGGGAGGAATGAGCAGTTCTTC	CASSDSGTSGRNEQFF
TRBV18	TRBD2	NA	TRBJ2-3	TGTGCCAGCTCACCACTTACAGTCGCGGGAGGTGGCACAGATACGCAGTATTTT	CASSPLTVAGGGTDTQYF
TRBV6-2/TRBV6-3	NA	NA	TRBJ2-1	TGTGCCAGCAGCCAAGTTTGGACCCCTGAGTCCTACAATGAGCAGTTCTTC	CASSQVWTPESYNEQFF
TRBV2	TRBD2	NA	TRBJ2-1	TGTGCCAGCAAAATACTAGCGGGAGGGTGGAATGAGCAGTTCTTC	CASKILAGGWNEQFF
TRBV14	NA	few	TRBJ2-1	TGTGCCAGCAGCCAAGGTCTTTGGAATGAGCAGTTCTTC	CASSQGLWNEQFF
TRBV7-6	NA	few	TRBJ2-3	TGTGCCAGCAGCTTAGCAATCAGCACAGATACGCAGTATTTT	CASSLAISTDTQYF
TRBV7-8	NA	NA	TRBJ2-5	TGTGCCAGCAGCTTCTCGGACGGGGGCAATAGGGAGACCCAGTACTTC	CASSFSDGGNRETQYF
TRBV6-1	NA	NA	TRBJ1-2	TGTGCCAGCAGTACCACCGGGACGGGATCAGGGGACTACACCTTC	CASSTTGTGSGDYTF
TRBV15	TRBD1	NA	TRBJ2-7	TGTGCCACCAGCCTCCAGGGGACAGAATTAATAGGCGAGCAGTACTTC	CATSLQGTELIGEQYF
TRBV5-5	TRBD2	NA	TRBJ2-7	TGTGCCAGCAGCTTGGTAGGTAGCGGGAGCCCTTCCTACGAGCAGTACTTC	CASSLVGSGSPSYEQYF
TRBV3-1	NA	once	TRBJ2-1	TGTGCCAGCAGCAAAGATAGGGCTAGCAATTACCACAATGAGCAGTTCTTC	CASSKDRASNYHNEQFF
TRBV3-1	NA	few	TRBJ2-3	TGTGCCAGCAGCCCTCCCTCGAGCACAGATACGCAGTATTTT	CASSPPSSTDTQYF
TRBV7-3	TRBD2	few	TRBJ2-1	TGTGCCAGCAGCTTAACAGCTTTTCGGACTAGCGGGCCTGAGGGGTCCTACAATGAGCAGTTCTTC	CASSLTAFRTSGPEGSYNEQFF
TRBV7-3	TRBD1	NA	TRBJ2-5	TGTGCCAGCAGCGAACGGGACAGGGGCCCCGGTGAGACCCAGTACTTC	CASSERDRGPGETQYF
TRBV24-1	NA	NA	TRBJ1-1	TGTGCCACCAGTGAACAGGGGAACACTGAAGCTTTCTTT	CATSEQGNTEAFF
TRBV24-1	NA	few	TRBJ2-7	TGTGCCACCAGTGGTCGGAGCTCCTACGAGCAGTACTTC	CATSGRSSYEQYF
TRBV5-5	TRBD2	few	TRBJ2-1	TGTGCCAGCAGCATCCCCGGACTAGCCTACAATGAGCAGTTCTTC	CASSIPGLAYNEQFF